A selection of T cell receptor beta chains follows, all from one sample in a study of metastatic and nonmetastatic thyroid tumors. TCRdb reprocessed the PCR reads using MiXCR. The top ten clones hold roughly 15% of a sample with about 7,000 clones, roughly 34% of them seen once. The sequenced sample consisted of adjacent normal tissue. The receptors were sampled from a female donor with papillary thyroid cancer or a benign thyroid nodule (not recorded which). Some clones in this sample may be carry-over from other donors' samples. Each CDR3 is given with its conserved first and last residue. A D gene is named only where the DNA matches it firmly. Not all rows give a size; the values are once, few, many and, for expanded clones, a class.

length: 16; D: .; size: few; J: TRBJ2-3; V: TRBV10-3; DNA: TGTGCCATCAGTCCAGGGTACAGGGGACTCACAGATACGCAGTATTTT; CDR3: CAISPGYRGLTDTQYF
length: 13; D: .; size: .; J: TRBJ2-7; V: TRBV27; DNA: TGTGCCAGCAGTTTACGGAGTACCTACGAGCAGTACTTC; CDR3: CASSLRSTYEQYF
length: 15; D: .; size: .; J: TRBJ2-3; V: TRBV7-2; DNA: TGTGCCAGCAGCTTAGCCTCCGCGGTGGGAGATACGCAGTATTTT; CDR3: CASSLASAVGDTQYF
length: 14; D: TRBD1; size: .; J: TRBJ1-1; V: TRBV27; DNA: TGTGCCAGCAGTTGGGGACAGGGACGGACTGAAGCTTTCTTT; CDR3: CASSWGQGRTEAFF
length: 14; D: TRBD2; size: .; J: TRBJ2-2; V: TRBV27; DNA: TGTGCCAGCAGTTGGAGATCGGGGGGCGGGGAGCTGTTTTTT; CDR3: CASSWRSGGGELFF
length: 13; D: TRBD2; size: medium-sized; J: TRBJ2-5; V: TRBV20-1; DNA: TGCAGTGCTGAACTAGCGGGGGGGGAGACCCAGTACTTC; CDR3: CSAELAGGETQYF
length: 16; D: .; size: few; J: TRBJ1-2; V: TRBV27; DNA: TGTGCAAGCAGTCCCGAGGGGGGGAGCTCGGCCTATGGCTACACGTTC; CDR3: CASSPEGGSSAYGYTF
length: 15; D: .; size: few; J: TRBJ2-7; V: TRBV27; DNA: TGTGCCAGCAGTCCCCAAGGCGGTCCCGGGGACGAGCAGTACTTC; CDR3: CASSPQGGPGDEQYF
length: 14; D: TRBD2; size: medium-sized; J: TRBJ2-7; V: TRBV3-1; DNA: TGTGCCAGCAGCCAAGGTGGGACTAGCGGGGATCGGTACTTC; CDR3: CASSQGGTSGDRYF
length: 18; D: .; size: few; J: TRBJ1-1; V: TRBV6-5; DNA: TGTGCCAGCAGTTACATACCACAGTCTCCTTTTGGGCGAGGTGAAGCTTTCTTT; CDR3: CASSYIPQSPFGRGEAFF
length: 16; D: TRBD2; size: .; J: TRBJ2-5; V: TRBV2; DNA: TGTGCCAGCAGTCCCTATAGCGGGGGAGGGGCAGAGACCCAGTACTTC; CDR3: CASSPYSGGGAETQYF
length: 14; D: TRBD1; size: once; J: TRBJ1-6; V: TRBV27; DNA: TGTGCAAGCAGTCCAGGACAGGTGCGTTCACCCCTGCACTTT; CDR3: CASSPGQVRSPLHF
length: 14; D: .; size: large; J: TRBJ1-5; V: TRBV6-1; DNA: TGTGCCAGCAGTGAAAAGACAGCAAATCAGCCCCAGCATTTT; CDR3: CASSEKTANQPQHF
length: 14; D: .; size: .; J: TRBJ2-1; V: TRBV6-2/TRBV6-3; DNA: TGTGCCAGCCTCCTGGGGGCTCAGTATAATGAGCAGTTCTTC; CDR3: CASLLGAQYNEQFF
length: 17; D: .; size: .; J: TRBJ2-1; V: TRBV27; DNA: TGTGCCAGCAGTTTATCTCGGTCGAGGGCTGTCTACAATGAGCAGTTCTTC; CDR3: CASSLSRSRAVYNEQFF
length: 16; D: TRBD2; size: .; J: TRBJ2-7; V: TRBV28; DNA: TGTGCCAGCAGTTTCGGGACTAGCGGGAGTCTGATCGAGCAGTACTTC; CDR3: CASSFGTSGSLIEQYF
length: 13; D: .; size: medium-sized; J: TRBJ1-5; V: TRBV20-1; DNA: TGCAGTGCTCGTCGAGGTAGCAATCAGCCCCAGCATTTT; CDR3: CSARRGSNQPQHF
length: 14; D: .; size: few; J: TRBJ2-6; V: TRBV20-1; DNA: TGCAGTTTAGGCGGGGCGGAGGGGGCCAACGTCCTGACTTTC; CDR3: CSLGGAEGANVLTF
length: 14; D: TRBD1; size: .; J: TRBJ2-2; V: TRBV30; DNA: TGTGCCTGGACCCAGGACAGGGCCACCGGGGAGCTGTTTTTT; CDR3: CAWTQDRATGELFF
length: 16; D: .; size: .; J: TRBJ2-1; V: TRBV11-2; DNA: TGTGCCAGCAGCTTTGTGAGTGTTGGACCTGTTAATGAGCAGTTCTTC; CDR3: CASSFVSVGPVNEQFF
length: 16; D: .; size: .; J: TRBJ1-2; V: TRBV20-1; DNA: TGCAGTGCTAGAGGGGACCTCGTTGGGGCTATATATGGCTACACCTTC; CDR3: CSARGDLVGAIYGYTF
length: 16; D: .; size: .; J: TRBJ2-5; V: TRBV4-2; DNA: TGTGCCAGCAGCCAAGATCGGGTCCACCGCCAAGAGACCCAGTACTTC; CDR3: CASSQDRVHRQETQYF